These 22 T cell receptor beta chains were all obtained from the same sample, sequenced in a study of shared clonotypes between healthy human individuals. The protocol was immunoSEQ multiplex PCR, while the TCRdb copy is restricted to in-frame clones and leaves out a portion. The sample records about 2.4 million clones, more than 85% being singletons. Sequenced input: naive CD4+ T cells from PBMCs. The subset: CD45RA+ positively selected. The receptors were gathered from a man aged 18 to 30 in good health. Some clones in this sample may be carry-over from other donors' samples.

The V and J genes are TRBV2 and TRBJ2-1, with TRBD2 as a possible D gene (6 bases). There are 13 residues in the CDR3. Germline-derived CDR1 and CDR2 are SNHLY and FYNNEI. Trimming took 7 bases from V and 7 from J, leaving 14 bases between them. The CDR3: CASTGERGNEQFF. The CDR3 DNA is TGTGCCAGCACGGGAGAGAGAGGGAATGAGCAGTTCTTC.

This chain connects TRBV5-4 to TRBJ2-2; 10 bases agree with TRBD1. The germline CDR1 and CDR2 sequences are SGHNT and YYREEE (reference sequence). J gave up 6 bases and V 4 bases, and 12 bases lay outside the gene matches. The CDR3 has 17 residues. CDR3 sequence reads: CASSVPDRGMYAGELFF. CDR3 nucleotides: TGTGCCAGCAGCGTCCCGGACAGGGGGATGTACGCCGGGGAGCTGTTTTTT.

The V and J genes are TRBV30 and TRBJ2-7, with 8 positions matching TRBD2. Germline lookup yields CDR1 GTSNPN and CDR2 SVGIG (reference sequence). The CDR3 is 18 amino acids. V trimming: 2 bases; J trimming: 0 bases; junction bases outside the gene matches: 15. CDR3 bases: TGTGCCTGGAGTCTCTGGGGAGGCGGGAGGCCCAGCTCCTACGAGCAGTACTTC. As protein: CAWSLWGGGRPSSYEQYF.

The CDR3: CASSTFRQGAYEQYF. The CDR3 DNA follows: TGTGCCAGTAGTACCTTCCGACAGGGGGCTTACGAGCAGTACTTC. The chain employs TRBV19 and TRBJ2-7; 10 bases align to TRBD1. Trimming removed 4 bases from V and 4 bases from J; junction bases left unmatched: 7. The CDR3 spans 15 residues. CDR1 and CDR2 (germline): LNHDA, SQIVND (reference sequence).

The chain carries TRBV18 and TRBJ2-3; unclear D gene. The V end lost 1 base, the J end lost 4 bases, and 12 bases lay between the germline ends. The length of the CDR3 is 15 residues. Germline loops: CDR1 KGHSH, CDR2 LQKENI. CDR3 nucleotide sequence: TGTGCCAGCTCACCACGGGCTAGTGGGGCAGATACGCAGTATTTT. Its translation: CASSPRASGADTQYF.

This chain joins TRBV12-5 and TRBJ1-1; tentative D call: TRBD1 (5 bases). The CDR3 contains 15 residues. V was clipped by 7 bases and J by 1 base, with 16 bases between them. Germline CDR1 and CDR2: LGHNT and FRNRAP. The CDR3 reads CASAKPGLENTEAFF. CDR3 nucleotide sequence: TGTGCTAGTGCCAAACCGGGACTGGAGAACACTGAAGCTTTCTTT.

V is TRBV5-6 and J is TRBJ2-3, with 7 positions matching TRBD2. Trimming took 1 base from V and 3 from J; bases not matched to a gene: 14. Germline loops: CDR1 SGHDT, CDR2 YYEEEE. The CDR3 totals 18 residues. The CDR3 protein is CASSLFFTGGSRTDTQYF. CDR3 coding DNA: TGTGCCAGCAGCTTGTTTTTCACGGGAGGCTCGAGGACAGATACGCAGTATTTT.

The gene calls are TRBV28 and TRBJ2-1; 9 nucleotides agree with TRBD2. With 6 bases clipped from V and 1 base from J, the junction kept 7 bases outside the gene matches. Germline CDR1 and CDR2: MDHEN and SYDVKM. This CDR3 contains 16 residues. CDR3 amino acids: CASSGGAGGSYNEQFF. The CDR3, as DNA: TGTGCCAGCAGCGGAGGGGCGGGAGGGTCCTACAATGAGCAGTTCTTC.

The rearrangement links TRBV28 to TRBJ1-1; no clear D gene. The V end lost 7 bases, the J end lost 1 base, and 10 bases lay between the germline ends. The length of the CDR3 is 13 residues. Germline V gene sequence: CDR1 MDHEN, CDR2 SYDVKM. The CDR3 reads CASTWVPNTEAFF. The CDR3 bases are TGTGCCAGCACTTGGGTCCCGAACACTGAAGCTTTCTTT.

The chain carries TRBV11-2 and TRBJ1-2, with D unclear. CDR3 length: 15 amino acids. The V end was cut by 7 bases, the J end by 0 bases, with 15 bases between. The germline V gene encodes CDR1 SGHAT and CDR2 FQNNGV. In DNA, the CDR3 is TGTGCCAGCACCCTCCGTAGCGGGTCTAACTATGGCTACACCTTC. Its translation is CASTLRSGSNYGYTF.

The rearrangement uses TRBV6-4 and TRBJ2-3, with 7 bases fitting TRBD1. The CDR3 is 18 residues long. V was pared by 5 bases and J by 1 base, with 15 bases of the junction left unmatched. Germline CDR1 and CDR2: MRHNA and SNTAGT. The CDR3 sequence is CASSPNPNRGMGTDTQYF. CDR3 DNA sequence: TGTGCCAGCAGTCCAAATCCCAACAGGGGAATGGGCACAGATACGCAGTATTTT.

The rearrangement joins TRBV5-4 to TRBJ2-1; a weak D match, TRBD1 (5 bases). This CDR3 spans 15 amino acids. Germline assignment: CDR1 SGHNT and CDR2 YYREEE (reference sequence). V was clipped by 4 bases and J by 0 bases, with 11 bases between them. CDR3 loop: CASSLQGRSYNEQFF. The CDR3 DNA is TGTGCCAGCAGCCTGCAGGGTCGCTCCTACAATGAGCAGTTCTTC.

This sequence joins TRBV6-1 and TRBJ1-3; unclear D gene. V was shortened by 2 bases and J by 4 bases, with 9 bases between the two germline ends. Looked up from germline, CDR1 is MNHNS and CDR2 is SASEGT. This CDR3 is 14 amino acids long. CDR3 sequence (DNA): TGTGCCAGCAGTGAACGGGGTTTCGGAAACACCATATATTTT. Protein: CASSERGFGNTIYF.

The chain is built from TRBV7-2 and TRBJ2-5; D uncertain. Germline-derived CDR1 and CDR2 are SGHTA and FQGNSA. V was trimmed by 1 base and J by 4 bases, leaving 13 bases between them. The CDR3 is 15 residues long. The CDR3 here is CASSLEPKRRETQYF. CDR3 nucleotides: TGTGCCAGCAGCTTAGAACCCAAAAGGCGAGAGACCCAGTACTTC.

V usage is TRBV7-2 and J usage is TRBJ2-7; no clear D gene. Trimming took off 0 bases at V and 0 bases at J, with 9 bases between the two ends. The CDR3 runs to 15 residues. Germline values: CDR1 SGHTA, CDR2 FQGNSA. CDR3 loop: CASSLAETFSYEQYF. CDR3 sequence (DNA): TGTGCCAGCAGCTTAGCCGAGACTTTCTCCTACGAGCAGTACTTC.

This clone was picked up one time. V and J are TRBV6-5 and TRBJ1-5; TRBD1 agrees at 9 bases. The CDR3 covers 14 residues. Per the germline V gene, CDR1 is MNHEY and CDR2 is SVGAGI. After removal of 8 bases from V and 2 bases from J, the junction contained 4 bases not matched to a gene. CDR3 region: CASGWTGGNQPQHF. For the CDR3, the DNA is TGTGCCAGCGGTTGGACAGGGGGCAATCAGCCCCAGCATTTT.

V and J are TRBV6-6 and TRBJ2-2; D remains unclear. Trimming removed 5 bases from V and 0 bases from J, with 4 bases in between. Germline V gene sequence: CDR1 MNHNY, CDR2 SVGAGI (reference sequence). This CDR3 is 13 amino acids long. CDR3: CASSLSNTGELFF. In DNA form, the CDR3 reads TGTGCCAGCAGTCTTTCGAACACCGGGGAGCTGTTTTTT.

V usage is TRBV5-1 and J usage is TRBJ2-7, with TRBD2 as a possible D gene (6 bases). From germline, CDR1 is SGHRS and CDR2 YFSETQ. The CDR3 is 15 residues long. The V gene lost 0 bases and the J gene lost 3 bases, with 13 bases spanning the gap. CDR3: CASSLAGDGNYEQYF. The CDR3 DNA reads TGCGCCAGCAGCTTGGCGGGGGACGGAAACTACGAGCAGTACTTC.

The chain recombines TRBV2 with TRBJ1-5; D is ambiguous. Germline V gene data show CDR1 as SNHLY and CDR2 as FYNNEI. This CDR3 region has 14 residues. The V end lost 4 bases, the J end lost 2 bases, and 9 bases lay between the germline ends. CDR3 DNA: TGTGCCAGCAGTGCGGGGTTAGGCAATCAGCCCCAGCATTTT. Its protein is CASSAGLGNQPQHF.

This chain connects TRBV10-3 to TRBJ1-5, with a tentative D call TRBD1 (5 bases). The V and J ends lost 10 bases and 7 bases respectively, with 14 bases between them. The germline gives CDR1 ENHRY, CDR2 SYGVKD. The CDR3 consists of 12 residues. The CDR3 loop reads CATNEGRQPQHF. CDR3 nucleotide sequence: TGTGCCACCAACGAGGGGAGGCAGCCCCAGCATTTT.

The chain uses TRBV5-1 and TRBJ1-1, with D unresolved. The CDR3 is made up of 15 amino acids. Germline values: CDR1 SGHRS, CDR2 YFSETQ. Trimming shortened V by 1 base and J by 4 bases, and 14 bases separated the two germline ends. CDR3 in amino acids: CASSLNLRRTTEAFF. CDR3 nucleotides: TGCGCCAGCAGCTTGAATCTACGGCGGACCACTGAAGCTTTCTTT.

The J gene is TRBJ2-7, the V gene TRBV14; 7 positions agree with TRBD1. CDR1 is SGHDN and CDR2 is FVKESK in the germline V gene. V was pared by 3 bases and J by 3 bases, with 8 bases of the junction left unmatched. The CDR3 is 15 amino acids. The CDR3 DNA sequence: TGTGCCAGCAGCCACAGGGGACAGAGTTTCTACGAGCAGTACTTC. Its translation: CASSHRGQSFYEQYF.